A selection of T cell receptor beta chains follows, all from one sample in a study of OX40 agonist ivuxolimab in advanced cancers. Method: immunoSEQ multiplex PCR; TCRdb's copy keeps in-frame clones and lacks some. This table holds some 100,000 clones, 75% to 95% found once. Material: CD4+ or CD8+ T cells sorted from blood, obtained in a trial of the OX40 agonist ivuxolimab. The receptors were gathered from an adult with an advanced solid tumor such as melanoma, head and neck, liver or kidney cancer. The CDR3 runs from the conserved cysteine through the conserved F or W. D genes are given only for firm matches. A row's size may be missing; if present it is once, few, many or a size class.

V gene: TRBV2
clone size: .
D gene: TRBD1
J gene: TRBJ1-3
CDR3 protein: CASRGQGAAAGNTIYF
CDR3 DNA: TGTGCCAGCAGAGGTCAGGGGGCTGCCGCCGGAAACACCATATATTTT

V gene: TRBV9
clone size: .
D gene: .
J gene: TRBJ2-7
CDR3 protein: CASSVGNGGSYEQYF
CDR3 DNA: TGTGCCAGCAGCGTAGGTAATGGGGGCTCCTACGAGCAGTACTTC

V gene: TRBV19
clone size: .
D gene: TRBD1
J gene: TRBJ1-5
CDR3 protein: CASSIDRGGNQPQHF
CDR3 DNA: TGTGCCAGTAGTATCGACAGGGGTGGCAATCAGCCCCAGCATTTT

V gene: TRBV6-1
clone size: .
D gene: TRBD2
J gene: TRBJ2-7
CDR3 protein: CASGRARHEQYF
CDR3 DNA: TGTGCCAGCGGGAGGGCCCGCCACGAGCAGTACTTC

V gene: TRBV7-6
clone size: .
D gene: .
J gene: TRBJ2-1
CDR3 protein: CASSLMDIVSGEQFF
CDR3 DNA: TGTGCCAGCAGCTTAATGGACATTGTCTCCGGTGAGCAGTTCTTC

V gene: TRBV7-2
clone size: .
D gene: .
J gene: TRBJ1-2
CDR3 protein: CASSFATRTFRGYTF
CDR3 DNA: TGTGCCAGCAGCTTCGCAACACGGACATTCCGGGGCTACACCTTC

V gene: TRBV18
clone size: once
D gene: .
J gene: TRBJ2-2
CDR3 protein: CASSPLAGQDGELFF
CDR3 DNA: TGTGCCAGCTCTCCGCTAGCGGGACAGGACGGGGAGCTGTTTTTT

V gene: TRBV4-3
clone size: .
D gene: TRBD1
J gene: TRBJ2-1
CDR3 protein: CASSRRTWDRGNEQFF
CDR3 DNA: TGCGCCAGCAGCCGAAGAACTTGGGACAGGGGCAATGAGCAGTTCTTC

V gene: TRBV7-9
clone size: .
D gene: TRBD1
J gene: TRBJ1-4
CDR3 protein: CASSLSQGVNEKLFF
CDR3 DNA: TGTGCCAGCAGCTTATCGCAGGGGGTGAATGAAAAACTGTTTTTT

V gene: TRBV28
clone size: .
D gene: TRBD2
J gene: TRBJ2-1
CDR3 protein: CASSLVELAGEEQFF
CDR3 DNA: TGTGCCAGCAGTTTAGTGGAGCTAGCGGGAGAGGAACAGTTCTTC

V gene: TRBV5-4
clone size: .
D gene: TRBD1
J gene: TRBJ1-2
CDR3 protein: CASSQGQGATYGYTF
CDR3 DNA: TGTGCCAGCAGCCAGGGACAGGGGGCTACCTATGGCTACACCTTC

V gene: TRBV6-8
clone size: .
D gene: TRBD2
J gene: TRBJ2-1
CDR3 protein: CASSHPRGARGSGRANGYNEQFF
CDR3 DNA: TGTGCCAGCAGTCACCCGAGAGGGGCTAGGGGTAGCGGGAGGGCCAATGGATACAATGAGCAGTTCTTC

V gene: TRBV7-9
clone size: .
D gene: .
J gene: TRBJ2-6
CDR3 protein: CASSSGLFAGANVLTF
CDR3 DNA: TGTGCCAGCAGCTCCGGGCTGTTTGCTGGGGCCAACGTCCTGACTTTC

V gene: TRBV7-2
clone size: .
D gene: .
J gene: TRBJ2-1
CDR3 protein: CASSLAPRGAGNNEQFF
CDR3 DNA: TGTGCCAGCAGCTTAGCCCCCAGGGGAGCGGGAAACAATGAGCAGTTCTTC

V gene: TRBV6-6
clone size: .
D gene: TRBD1
J gene: TRBJ2-1
CDR3 protein: CASEGATQTVEQFF
CDR3 DNA: TGTGCCAGCGAGGGGGCTACACAGACAGTGGAGCAGTTCTTC

V gene: TRBV18
clone size: .
D gene: TRBD1
J gene: TRBJ1-3
CDR3 protein: CASSPWRGQGNTIYF
CDR3 DNA: TGTGCCAGCTCACCGTGGAGGGGGCAAGGAAACACCATATATTTT

V gene: TRBV5-4
clone size: .
D gene: TRBD2
J gene: TRBJ2-4
CDR3 protein: CASSPGRGAKNIQYF
CDR3 DNA: TGTGCCAGCAGCCCTGGGCGGGGGGCCAAAAACATTCAGTACTTC

V gene: TRBV5-6
clone size: .
D gene: TRBD1
J gene: TRBJ2-7
CDR3 protein: CASSPGQGAYEQYF
CDR3 DNA: TGTGCCAGCAGCCCGGGACAGGGGGCGTACGAGCAGTACTTC

V gene: TRBV5-1
clone size: many
D gene: .
J gene: TRBJ2-1
CDR3 protein: CASSLFGSGVYNEQFF
CDR3 DNA: TGCGCCAGCAGCTTGTTCGGCAGCGGAGTTTACAATGAGCAGTTCTTC

V gene: TRBV18
clone size: once
D gene: TRBD2
J gene: TRBJ2-7
CDR3 protein: CASSPGLNKGEQYF
CDR3 DNA: TGTGCCAGCTCACCGGGACTAAATAAAGGCGAGCAGTACTTC

V gene: TRBV28
clone size: .
D gene: .
J gene: TRBJ1-2
CDR3 protein: CASRKGGVYGYTF
CDR3 DNA: TGTGCCAGCAGAAAGGGGGGTGTTTATGGCTACACCTTC

V gene: TRBV5-6
clone size: .
D gene: .
J gene: TRBJ2-5
CDR3 protein: CASSQTGQGGWETQYF
CDR3 DNA: TGTGCCAGCAGCCAGACGGGTCAGGGCGGTTGGGAGACCCAGTACTTC

V gene: TRBV7-5
clone size: .
D gene: .
J gene: TRBJ2-7
CDR3 protein: CARAGRLPYEQYF
CDR3 DNA: TGTGCCAGAGCCGGAAGGCTCCCCTACGAGCAGTACTTC

V gene: TRBV6-4
clone size: .
D gene: .
J gene: TRBJ2-1
CDR3 protein: CASSDGRDSYNEQFF
CDR3 DNA: TGTGCCAGCAGTGACGGCAGGGACTCCTACAATGAGCAGTTCTTC

V gene: TRBV5-1
clone size: .
D gene: .
J gene: TRBJ2-5
CDR3 protein: CASSVQETQYF
CDR3 DNA: TGCGCCAGCAGCGTCCAAGAGACCCAGTACTTC

V gene: TRBV7-8
clone size: .
D gene: .
J gene: TRBJ1-5
CDR3 protein: CASGGGGVSNQPQHF
CDR3 DNA: TGTGCCAGCGGGGGCGGGGGCGTAAGCAATCAGCCCCAGCATTTT

V gene: TRBV6-1
clone size: .
D gene: .
J gene: TRBJ2-7
CDR3 protein: CASSEGSSREQYF
CDR3 DNA: TGTGCCAGCAGTGAAGGGTCTTCACGGGAGCAGTACTTC

V gene: TRBV7-9
clone size: .
D gene: .
J gene: TRBJ2-1
CDR3 protein: CASSPGRANEQFF
CDR3 DNA: TGTGCCAGCAGCCCAGGGCGGGCGAATGAGCAGTTCTTC

V gene: TRBV28
clone size: .
D gene: .
J gene: TRBJ2-1
CDR3 protein: CASSSQYQSQFF
CDR3 DNA: TGTGCCAGCAGTTCACAATACCAAAGCCAGTTCTTC

V gene: TRBV21-1
clone size: .
D gene: .
J gene: TRBJ1-1
CDR3 protein: CASSKEGRVCEDTEAFF
CDR3 DNA: TGTGCCAGCAGCAAAGAAGGCAGGGTTTGTGAGGACACTGAAGCTTTCTTT

V gene: TRBV5-8
clone size: once
D gene: .
J gene: TRBJ2-3
CDR3 protein: CASSLDRALYTQYF
CDR3 DNA: TGTGCCAGCAGCTTGGACAGGGCCCTGTATACGCAGTATTTT

V gene: TRBV4-3
clone size: .
D gene: TRBD2
J gene: TRBJ2-5
CDR3 protein: CASSLAHGASGQETQYF
CDR3 DNA: TGCGCCAGCTCCCTCGCACACGGGGCTAGCGGACAAGAGACCCAGTACTTC

V gene: TRBV6-1
clone size: .
D gene: TRBD1
J gene: TRBJ1-5
CDR3 protein: CASGTGTVGNQPQHF
CDR3 DNA: TGTGCCAGCGGGACCGGGACAGTGGGCAATCAGCCCCAGCATTTT

V gene: TRBV4-3
clone size: .
D gene: .
J gene: TRBJ1-2
CDR3 protein: CASSQDGETGYTF
CDR3 DNA: TGCGCCAGCAGCCAAGATGGGGAGACCGGCTACACCTTC

V gene: TRBV10-2
clone size: .
D gene: .
J gene: TRBJ2-7
CDR3 protein: CASSESRGTYEQYF
CDR3 DNA: TGCGCCAGCAGTGAGTCAAGGGGGACCTACGAGCAGTACTTC

V gene: TRBV27
clone size: .
D gene: TRBD2
J gene: TRBJ2-7
CDR3 protein: CASSLRTSGSNEQYF
CDR3 DNA: TGTGCCAGCAGTCTCAGGACTAGCGGGAGCAACGAGCAGTACTTC

V gene: TRBV23-1
clone size: once
D gene: TRBD1
J gene: TRBJ1-5
CDR3 protein: CASSLSKTGPSSNQPQHF
CDR3 DNA: TGCGCCAGCAGCCTCTCCAAGACAGGGCCAAGCAGCAATCAGCCCCAGCATTTT

V gene: TRBV5-1
clone size: .
D gene: TRBD2
J gene: TRBJ2-7
CDR3 protein: CASSRGTSGSRQGAEQYF
CDR3 DNA: TGCGCCAGCAGCCGAGGGACTAGCGGGAGCCGCCAGGGCGCCGAGCAGTACTTC

V gene: TRBV9
clone size: few
D gene: .
J gene: TRBJ1-5
CDR3 protein: CASSVVGRAEVGSNQPQHF
CDR3 DNA: TGTGCCAGCAGCGTAGTGGGCAGGGCGGAGGTGGGTAGCAATCAGCCCCAGCATTTT

V gene: TRBV5-1
clone size: once
D gene: .
J gene: TRBJ1-2
CDR3 protein: CASSLDRVGYGYTF
CDR3 DNA: TGCGCCAGCAGCTTGGACAGGGTTGGTTATGGCTACACCTTC

V gene: TRBV4-2
clone size: .
D gene: TRBD1
J gene: TRBJ2-2
CDR3 protein: CASSQRQGRVSGELFF
CDR3 DNA: TGTGCCAGCAGCCAGCGACAGGGGCGTGTGTCCGGGGAGCTGTTTTTT

V gene: TRBV2
clone size: .
D gene: .
J gene: TRBJ2-2
CDR3 protein: CASLTDKNTGELFF
CDR3 DNA: TGTGCCAGCCTGACTGATAAAAACACCGGGGAGCTGTTTTTT

V gene: TRBV23-1
clone size: .
D gene: .
J gene: TRBJ2-7
CDR3 protein: CASSPSSGEQYF
CDR3 DNA: TGCGCCAGCAGTCCCTCCTCGGGCGAGCAGTACTTC

V gene: TRBV5-4
clone size: .
D gene: TRBD1
J gene: TRBJ2-7
CDR3 protein: CASSLAGDSSYEQYF
CDR3 DNA: TGTGCCAGCAGCTTGGCAGGGGACAGCTCCTACGAGCAGTACTTC

V gene: TRBV7-9
clone size: .
D gene: TRBD1
J gene: TRBJ1-3
CDR3 protein: CASSSAGTGGGNTIYF
CDR3 DNA: TGTGCCAGCAGCTCGGCCGGGACAGGGGGCGGAAACACCATATATTTT

V gene: TRBV5-6
clone size: .
D gene: .
J gene: TRBJ1-2
CDR3 protein: CASSGRPGQYSGYTF
CDR3 DNA: TGTGCCAGCAGCGGCAGGCCGGGGCAGTATTCCGGCTACACCTTC

V gene: TRBV7-2
clone size: .
D gene: TRBD1
J gene: TRBJ1-1
CDR3 protein: CASSLVGQGTGNTEAFF
CDR3 DNA: TGTGCCAGCAGCTTAGTCGGCCAGGGGACAGGGAACACTGAAGCTTTCTTT

V gene: TRBV10-2
clone size: .
D gene: .
J gene: TRBJ2-1
CDR3 protein: CASSEPRPGPQALSSYNEQFF
CDR3 DNA: TGCGCCAGCAGTGAGCCCAGGCCCGGCCCCCAGGCCCTGAGCTCCTACAATGAGCAGTTCTTC

V gene: TRBV11-3
clone size: .
D gene: TRBD2
J gene: TRBJ2-1
CDR3 protein: CASSFEGGTYNEQFF
CDR3 DNA: TGTGCCAGCAGCTTCGAGGGAGGGACTTACAATGAGCAGTTCTTC

V gene: TRBV27
clone size: .
D gene: TRBD2
J gene: TRBJ2-6
CDR3 protein: CASSRSGRGANVLTF
CDR3 DNA: TGTGCCAGCAGTAGAAGCGGGAGGGGGGCCAACGTCCTGACTTTC

V gene: TRBV6-5
clone size: .
D gene: TRBD1
J gene: TRBJ2-1
CDR3 protein: CASSPDRGSYNEQFF
CDR3 DNA: TGTGCCAGCAGTCCTGACAGGGGCTCCTACAATGAGCAGTTCTTC

V gene: TRBV10-3
clone size: .
D gene: TRBD1
J gene: TRBJ2-3
CDR3 protein: CAISADRGTDTQYF
CDR3 DNA: TGTGCCATCAGTGCCGACAGGGGCACAGATACGCAGTATTTT

V gene: TRBV28
clone size: once
D gene: .
J gene: TRBJ2-1
CDR3 protein: CASSSGEQFF
CDR3 DNA: TGTGCCAGCAGTTCAGGGGAGCAGTTCTTC

V gene: TRBV11-3
clone size: .
D gene: TRBD2
J gene: TRBJ2-7
CDR3 protein: CASSLTSGSGEQYF
CDR3 DNA: TGTGCCAGCAGCTTAACTAGCGGGAGCGGCGAGCAGTACTTC